A single sample is the source of the 27 T cell receptor beta chains below, sequenced in a study of PD-1 blockade in classical Hodgkin lymphoma. Method: immunoSEQ multiplex PCR; TCRdb's copy keeps in-frame clones and lacks some. The repertoire holds approximately 3,000 clones, with 70% as singletons. Time point in this sample: newly diagnosed, previously untreated cHL patient sample. Investigators obtained CD8+ T cells from thawed PBMCs by magnetic negative selection. The material sequenced was CD8+ T cells from blood. The receptors originated from a human donor with classical Hodgkin lymphoma.

The chain employs TRBV7-2 and TRBJ1-2; D gene unclear. The CDR3 is 17 residues long. Trimming shortened V by 1 base and J by 8 bases, and 23 bases separated the two germline ends. CDR1 and CDR2 from the germline V gene are SGHTA and FQGNSA. In nucleotides, the CDR3 is TGTGCCAGCAGCTTAGTCCTCCTGACCTCTATTTTTCAAGGCTACACCTTC. Translating it yields CASSLVLLTSIFQGYTF.

The V call is TRBV6-6, the J call TRBJ2-3; no definite D call. Trimming shortened V by 2 bases and J by 6 bases, and 15 bases separated the two germline ends. Germline CDR1 reads MNHNY; CDR2 reads SVGAGI (reference sequence). The CDR3 has 15 amino acids. The DNA of the CDR3 is TGTGCCAGCAGTTACAGCCAGCAATTGAGGGATACGCAGTATTTT. Translating gives CASSYSQQLRDTQYF.

The rearrangement joins TRBV25-1 to TRBJ2-7, with D perhaps TRBD1 (6 bases). Germline assignment: CDR1 MGHDK and CDR2 SYGVNS. Between the trimmed V and J ends, which lost 7 bases and 2 bases, there was a span of 15 bases. The CDR3 runs 14 residues. CDR3 in amino acids: CASTKDSPTYEQYF. The CDR3 DNA is TGTGCCAGCACCAAGGACAGCCCGACCTACGAGCAGTACTTC.

The chain is built from TRBV6-4 and TRBJ2-1; TRBD1 matches 8 bases. Germline CDR1 and CDR2: MRHNA and SNTAGT. V was pared by 8 bases and J by 9 bases, with 12 bases of the junction left unmatched. The CDR3 contains 14 residues. This CDR3 reads CASCTGQDNGEQFF. DNA of the CDR3: TGTGCCAGCTGTACGGGACAGGATAATGGTGAGCAGTTCTTC.

The genes are TRBV7-9 and TRBJ2-5; TRBD2 agrees at 8 bases. After removal of 5 bases from V and 4 bases from J, the junction contained 12 bases not matched to a gene. This CDR3 region has 16 residues. Germline lookup yields CDR1 SEHNR and CDR2 FQNEAQ (reference sequence). This CDR3 reads CASSPRAGGPRETQYF. Here the CDR3 DNA reads TGTGCCAGCAGCCCCAGGGCGGGAGGCCCCCGAGAGACCCAGTACTTC.

The CDR3 DNA reads as TGTGCCAGCAGGTCCCCCGGACAGTGGGCCTACGAGCAGTACTTC. It specifies CASRSPGQWAYEQYF. V usage is TRBV28 and J usage is TRBJ2-7; tentatively, D is TRBD1 (6 bases). Germline V lookup: CDR1 MDHEN, CDR2 SYDVKM. V lost 6 bases, J lost 2 bases, and 17 bases lay in between. The CDR3 is 15 residues long.

Judged by abundance, this clone is large. The genes are TRBV14 and TRBJ1-1; D is uncertain. The length of the CDR3 is 11 residues. The V gene lost 3 bases and the J gene lost 11 bases, with 10 bases spanning the gap. From germline, CDR1 is SGHDN and CDR2 FVKESK. This CDR3 reads CASSHGVGAFF. CDR3 nucleotide sequence: TGTGCCAGCAGCCACGGGGTGGGTGCTTTCTTT.

The CDR3, as DNA: TGCGCCAGCAGCCAGGGTATTGTGGGGGCCACTGGAAACACCATATATTTT. Its protein product is CASSQGIVGATGNTIYF. The V call is TRBV4-1, the J call TRBJ1-3, with a possible D match to TRBD1 (6 bases). CDR1 is MGHRA and CDR2 is YSYEKL in the germline V gene. V shed 3 bases and J shed 2 bases, with 17 bases lying between them. The CDR3 covers 17 residues.

The rearrangement uses TRBV25-1 and TRBJ2-7, with 8 bases identical to TRBD1. In germline, CDR1 is MGHDK, CDR2 SYGVNS. This CDR3 has 15 residues. With 6 bases clipped from V and 2 bases from J, the junction kept 9 bases outside the gene matches. The CDR3 here is CASSPDRVPTYEQYF. As DNA, the CDR3 is TGTGCCAGCAGCCCGGACAGGGTCCCAACCTACGAGCAGTACTTC.

This sequence joins TRBV2 and TRBJ1-5, with a possible D match to TRBD1 (6 bases). The germline V gene encodes CDR1 SNHLY and CDR2 FYNNEI. This CDR3 contains 15 residues. Trimming cost V 2 bases and J 4 bases, with 12 bases left between them. The CDR3 DNA reads TGTGCCAGCAGTGAATCACTCGGACAGAATCAGCCCCAGCATTTT. Translated: CASSESLGQNQPQHF.

The chain joins TRBV15 to TRBJ2-7; TRBD1 might be the D (5 bases). Germline CDR1 reads LNHNV; CDR2 reads YYDKDF (reference sequence). CDR3 size: 15 residues. Trimming cost V 4 bases and J 3 bases, with 16 bases left between them. The CDR3 DNA reads as TGTGCCACCAGCAAGAACAGGCTGAACTACTACGAGCAGTACTTC. This encodes CATSKNRLNYYEQYF. The full variable domain, completed using reference TRBV15 and TRBJ2-7, is DAMVIQNPRYQVTQFGKPVTLSCSQTLNHNVMYWYQQKSSQAPKLLFHYYDKDFNNEADTPDNFQSRRPNTSFCFLDIRSPGLGDTAMYLCATSKNRLNYYEQYFGPGTRLTVT.

The CDR3 DNA is TGTGCCAGCCGGACAGGTCGAGGCTTGAACACTGAAGCTTTCTTT. Amino acid sequence: CASRTGRGLNTEAFF. The V gene is TRBV4-2, the J gene TRBJ1-1; 7 bases are a match to TRBD1. V gave up 8 bases and J gave up 0 bases; unmatched junction bases: 9. The CDR3 consists of 15 residues. From germline, CDR1 is LGHNA and CDR2 YNFKEQ.

The rearrangement links TRBV6-1 to TRBJ1-2; 11 nucleotides match TRBD1. The J segment lost 6 bases and the V segment lost 5 bases, leaving 8 bases of the junction unmatched. Germline CDR1 reads MNHNS; CDR2 reads SASEGT. The length of the CDR3 is 15 residues. CDR3 protein: CASSHEGTGGHGYTF. In nucleotides, the CDR3 is TGTGCCAGCAGTCACGAGGGGACAGGGGGTCATGGCTACACCTTC.

A few counts support this clone. The genes are TRBV19 and TRBJ1-4; D gene uncertain. Trimming stripped 7 bases from V and 5 bases from J, with 14 bases between. CDR1 and CDR2 from the germline V gene are LNHDA and SQIVND (reference sequence). CDR3 length: 14 residues. The CDR3 sequence: CASKRRERNEKLFF. CDR3 in DNA: TGTGCCAGTAAACGGCGAGAAAGAAATGAAAAACTGTTTTTT.

The rearrangement uses TRBV9 and TRBJ2-2, with 8 bases aligning to TRBD2. V was clipped by 2 bases and J by 4 bases; unmatched bases: 13. Germline V gene lookup returns CDR1 SGDLS and CDR2 YYNGEE. CDR3 size: 18 residues. CDR3 nucleotides: TGTGCCAGCAGCGTTTTTCACCAACCGGGACTAGGCACCGGGGAGCTGTTTTTT. Amino acids: CASSVFHQPGLGTGELFF.

The chain uses TRBV5-1 and TRBJ2-5; TRBD1 or TRBD2 may be the D gene (5 bases each). The germline gives CDR1 SGHRS, CDR2 YFSETQ. The CDR3 sequence is 14 residues long. V was trimmed by 3 bases and J by 5 bases, leaving 14 bases between them. CDR3 in amino acids: CASSWDGTRETQYF. Here the CDR3 DNA reads TGCGCCAGCAGCTGGGACGGCACCCGGGAGACCCAGTACTTC.

The V and J genes are TRBV19 and TRBJ1-2; D gene ambiguous. Trimming took off 3 bases at V and 4 bases at J, with 12 bases between the two ends. Germline lookup yields CDR1 LNHDA and CDR2 SQIVND (reference sequence). This CDR3 is built from 14 residues. The CDR3 sequence is CASSIAPELYGYTF. For the CDR3, the DNA is TGTGCCAGTAGTATCGCTCCGGAGCTCTATGGCTACACCTTC.

Sample share makes this clone large. In nucleotides, the CDR3 is TGTGCCAGCACCTTAGACAGCTCTGGGGCCAACGTCCTGACTTTC. Amino acids: CASTLDSSGANVLTF. V and J are TRBV6-1 and TRBJ2-6, with D tentatively TRBD1 (5 bases). Trimming took off 7 bases at V and 0 bases at J, with 10 bases between the two ends. CDR3 length: 15 amino acids. Per the germline V gene, CDR1 is MNHNS and CDR2 is SASEGT.

The chain links TRBV7-9 to TRBJ2-2; D not certain. This CDR3 is built from 12 residues. Between the trimmed V and J ends, which lost 6 bases and 5 bases, there was a span of 7 bases. Germline V gene sequence: CDR1 SEHNR, CDR2 FQNEAQ (reference sequence). This chain's CDR3 is CASRRSTGELFF. The DNA for the CDR3 is TGTGCCAGCAGGCGATCAACCGGGGAGCTGTTTTTT.

The chain carries TRBV6-4 and TRBJ2-6; no firm D call. Germline lookup yields CDR1 MRHNA and CDR2 SNTAGT. V was cut by 0 bases and J by 4 bases, with 7 bases left in between. The CDR3 consists of 15 residues. This chain's CDR3 is CASSDSLGGANVLTF. DNA for the CDR3: TGTGCCAGCAGTGACTCCCTGGGGGGGGCCAACGTCCTGACTTTC.

The chain carries TRBV2 and TRBJ2-1; D possibly corresponds to TRBD2 (5 bases). CDR3 length: 12 amino acids. V was cut by 4 bases and J by 9 bases, with 10 bases left in between. Germline CDR1 and CDR2: SNHLY and FYNNEI. The CDR3 sequence: CASSGSGFEQFF. The CDR3 nucleotides are TGTGCCAGCAGTGGATCGGGATTTGAGCAGTTCTTC.

The V call is TRBV28, the J call TRBJ1-2; D is uncertain. From germline, CDR1 is MDHEN and CDR2 SYDVKM. V was clipped by 1 base and J by 0 bases, with 6 bases between them. This CDR3 has 14 amino acids. CDR3 bases: TGTGCCAGCAGTTTATTGGTTACTAACTATGGCTACACCTTC. This translates into CASSLLVTNYGYTF.

DNA for the CDR3: TGTGCCAGCGGGGACAGGGGTAACGCAGATACGCAGTATTTT. Translation gives CASGDRGNADTQYF. This chain connects TRBV27 to TRBJ2-3; TRBD1 agrees at 10 bases. This CDR3 contains 14 residues. In germline, CDR1 is MNHEY, CDR2 SMNVEV (reference sequence). J lost 4 bases, V lost 8 bases, and 6 bases had no gene match.

This chain connects TRBV9 to TRBJ1-2; D is undetermined. V was cut by 2 bases and J by 4 bases, with 15 bases left in between. Germline V gene data show CDR1 as SGDLS and CDR2 as YYNGEE. This CDR3 is 15 amino acids long. CDR3 nucleotide sequence: TGTGCCAGCAGCGTGGGTCTGGGAGACGTCTATGGCTACACCTTC. Translation: CASSVGLGDVYGYTF.

The rearrangement links TRBV15 to TRBJ2-2; D gene unclear. Deletions cut 4 bases from V and 6 bases from J, with 9 bases between. There are 13 residues in the CDR3. Germline V gene sequence: CDR1 LNHNV, CDR2 YYDKDF (reference sequence). CDR3 in amino acids: CATSMSIPGELFF. The CDR3 DNA reads TGTGCCACCAGCATGAGTATCCCCGGGGAGCTGTTTTTT.

The chain couples TRBV28 to TRBJ2-2, with TRBD2 identical over 11 bases. This CDR3 region has 17 residues. V was clipped by 4 bases and J by 4 bases; unmatched bases: 8. Per the germline V gene, CDR1 is MDHEN and CDR2 is SYDVKM. The CDR3: CASSSRTSGSFTGELFF. CDR3 DNA: TGTGCCAGCAGTTCGCGGACTAGCGGGTCTTTCACCGGGGAGCTGTTTTTT. Combining the CDR3 with reference TRBV28 and TRBJ2-2 gives the whole variable domain DVKVTQSSRYLVKRTGEKVFLECVQDMDHENMFWYRQDPGLGLRLIYFSYDVKMKEKGDIPEGYSVSREKKERFSLILESASTNQTSMYLCASSSRTSGSFTGELFFGEGSRLTVL.

The V gene is TRBV13, the J gene TRBJ2-2, with unresolved D. CDR1 is PRHDT, CDR2 FYEKMQ, per germline (reference sequence). V lost 0 bases to trimming and J lost 1 base, with 3 bases between them. CDR3 size: 14 residues. In DNA, the CDR3 is TGTGCCAGCAGCTTAGGACAGAACACCGGGGAGCTGTTTTTT. Protein product: CASSLGQNTGELFF. Supplemented by reference TRBV13 and TRBJ2-2, the full variable domain reads AAGVIQSPRHLIKEKRETATLKCYPIPRHDTVYWYQQGPGQDPQFLISFYEKMQSDKGSIPDRFSAQQFSDYHSELNMSSLELGDSALYFCASSLGQNTGELFFGEGSRLTVL.